Listed below are T cell receptor beta chains from one sample, sequenced in a study of sequential checkpoint blockade in melanoma. The assay was immunoSEQ multiplex PCR, and TCRdb's table has in-frame clones only and misses some. In the table there are 10,000 to 15,000 clones, over 60% of which are singletons. The starting material was CD8+ T cells sorted from blood (inferred from file names), obtained from a patient given nivolumab and ipilimumab in sequence. These receptors were collected from a human donor with melanoma. Each CDR3 is given with its conserved first and last residue. Fields, in order: V gene, J gene, CDR3 protein.

v_gene: TRBV7-9
j_gene: TRBJ2-2
CDR3aa: CASSSTRSAGELFF

v_gene: TRBV6-5
j_gene: TRBJ2-1
CDR3aa: CASRAQSGGREQFF

v_gene: TRBV11-2
j_gene: TRBJ2-5
CDR3aa: CASSSWSQGRETQYF

v_gene: TRBV7-2
j_gene: -
CDR3aa: CASSLIQGPYEQYF

v_gene: TRBV14
j_gene: TRBJ2-7
CDR3aa: CASSQEASGQFDYEQYF

v_gene: TRBV19
j_gene: TRBJ2-7
CDR3aa: CASSMTQGTPYEQYF

v_gene: TRBV19
j_gene: TRBJ1-6
CDR3aa: CASSGVEGSRAPLHF

v_gene: TRBV19
j_gene: TRBJ2-1
CDR3aa: CASSIMWQGDEQFF

v_gene: TRBV9
j_gene: TRBJ2-1
CDR3aa: CASSVDLAGGFVQFF

v_gene: TRBV10-3
j_gene: TRBJ2-7
CDR3aa: CAISEFAGGWESSYEQYF

v_gene: TRBV4-1
j_gene: TRBJ2-7
CDR3aa: CASSHPGLARRGEQYF

v_gene: TRBV27
j_gene: TRBJ2-7
CDR3aa: CASSLTQGYSYEQYF

v_gene: TRBV5-4
j_gene: TRBJ2-1
CDR3aa: CASSLGLGTSYNEQFF

v_gene: TRBV5-1
j_gene: TRBJ2-1
CDR3aa: CASSEGLAGDEQFF

v_gene: TRBV5-1
j_gene: TRBJ2-7
CDR3aa: CASSAGTNYEQYF

v_gene: TRBV7-2
j_gene: TRBJ2-7
CDR3aa: CASSLGGGISYEQYF

v_gene: TRBV30
j_gene: TRBJ1-2
CDR3aa: CAWSTGLMDGYTF

v_gene: TRBV5-1
j_gene: TRBJ2-1
CDR3aa: CASSIRDLNNEQFF

v_gene: TRBV2
j_gene: TRBJ2-2
CDR3aa: CASKVGSNTGELFF

v_gene: TRBV21-1
j_gene: TRBJ2-4
CDR3aa: CASSKDPGLPQYF

v_gene: TRBV7-9
j_gene: TRBJ2-3
CDR3aa: CASSLTGGAENTQYF

v_gene: TRBV27
j_gene: TRBJ1-1
CDR3aa: CASSLSGQNTEAFF